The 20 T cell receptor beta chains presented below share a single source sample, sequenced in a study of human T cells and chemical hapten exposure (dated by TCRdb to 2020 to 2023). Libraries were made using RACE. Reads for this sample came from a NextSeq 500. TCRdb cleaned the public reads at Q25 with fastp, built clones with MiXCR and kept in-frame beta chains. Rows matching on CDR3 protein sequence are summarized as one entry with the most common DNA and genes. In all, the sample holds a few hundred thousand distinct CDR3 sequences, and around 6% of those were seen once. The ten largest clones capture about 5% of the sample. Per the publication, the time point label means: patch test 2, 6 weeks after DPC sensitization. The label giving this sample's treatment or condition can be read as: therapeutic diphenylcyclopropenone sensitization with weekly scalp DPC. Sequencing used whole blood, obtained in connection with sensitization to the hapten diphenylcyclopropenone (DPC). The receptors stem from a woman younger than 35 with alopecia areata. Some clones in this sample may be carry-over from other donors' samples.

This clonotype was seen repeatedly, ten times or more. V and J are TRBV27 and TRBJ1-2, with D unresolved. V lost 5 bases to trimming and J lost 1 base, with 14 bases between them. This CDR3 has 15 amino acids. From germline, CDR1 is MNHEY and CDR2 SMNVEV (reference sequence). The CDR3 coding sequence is TGTGCCAGCAGTCCAGCTCAACAGCGTAACTATGGCTACACCTTC. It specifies CASSPAQQRNYGYTF.

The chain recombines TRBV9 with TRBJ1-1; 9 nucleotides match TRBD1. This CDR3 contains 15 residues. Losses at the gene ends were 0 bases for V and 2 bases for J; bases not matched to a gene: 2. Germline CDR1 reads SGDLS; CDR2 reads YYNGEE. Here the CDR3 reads CASSVEGQGNTEAFF. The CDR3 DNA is TGTGCCAGCAGCGTAGAGGGACAGGGAAACACTGAAGCTTTCTTT.

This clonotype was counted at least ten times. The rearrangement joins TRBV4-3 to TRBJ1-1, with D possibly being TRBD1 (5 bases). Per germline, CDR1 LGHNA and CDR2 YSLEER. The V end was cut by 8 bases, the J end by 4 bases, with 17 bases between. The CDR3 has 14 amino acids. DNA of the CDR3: TGCGCCAGCTCCACGGGGGATATGGGCACTGAAGCTTTCTTT. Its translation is CASSTGDMGTEAFF.

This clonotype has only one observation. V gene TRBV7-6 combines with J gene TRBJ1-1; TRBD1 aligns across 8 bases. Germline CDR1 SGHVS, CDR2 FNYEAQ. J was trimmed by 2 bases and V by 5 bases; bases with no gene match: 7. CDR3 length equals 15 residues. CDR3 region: CASSQPQGVNTEAFF. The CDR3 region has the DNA TGTGCCAGCAGCCAACCACAGGGGGTTAACACTGAAGCTTTCTTT. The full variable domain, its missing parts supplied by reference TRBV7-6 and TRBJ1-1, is GAGVSQSPRYKVTKRGQDVALRCDPISGHVSLYWYRQALGQGPEFLTYFNYEAQQDKSGLPNDRFSAERPEGSISTLTIQRTEQRDSAMYRCASSQPQGVNTEAFFGQGTRLTVV.

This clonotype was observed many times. Here the CDR3 DNA reads TGTGCCAGCAGATTAAACTGGGTTGTAGCAAGCGATGAGCAGTTCTTC. Translating it yields CASRLNWVVASDEQFF. The chain couples TRBV7-2 to TRBJ2-1; D gene ambiguous. Looked up from germline, CDR1 is SGHTA and CDR2 is FQGNSA. V lost 6 bases to trimming and J lost 8 bases, with 23 bases between them. The CDR3 is 16 amino acids.

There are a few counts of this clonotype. The CDR3 bases are TGTGCCAGCTCACCCTTCCCCTCCGGGGGTAATTCACCCCTCCACTTT. Its translation: CASSPFPSGGNSPLHF. V and J are TRBV18 and TRBJ1-6; TRBD1 is a possible D gene (5 bases). Germline lookup yields CDR1 KGHSH and CDR2 LQKENI. The CDR3 contains 16 residues. Trimming took 3 bases from V and 6 from J, leaving 15 bases between them. Full variable domain (missing parts from reference TRBV18 and TRBJ1-6): NAGVMQNPRHLVRRRGQEARLRCSPMKGHSHVYWYRQLPEEGLKFMVYLQKENIIDESGMPKERFSAEFPKEGPSILRIQQVVRGDSAAYFCASSPFPSGGNSPLHFGNGTRLTVT.

The CDR3 coding sequence is TGTGCCAGCAGTTTGGATCAGGCTCCAAGCAATCAGCCCCAGCATTTT. Translated: CASSLDQAPSNQPQHF. This sequence joins TRBV12-3 or TRBV12-4 and TRBJ1-5, with unresolved D. The CDR3 is 16 amino acids. The V and J ends lost 3 bases and 1 base respectively, with 13 bases between them.

This CDR3 is CASSLVSGQEPNYGYTF. The CDR3 nucleotides are TGTGCCAGCAGCTTAGTATCCGGACAGGAACCTAACTATGGCTACACCTTC. This chain links TRBV7-3 with TRBJ1-2, with 7 bases matching TRBD1. Per germline, CDR1 SGHTA and CDR2 FQGTGA. CDR3 length equals 17 residues. V lost 2 bases, J lost 0 bases, and 9 bases stayed unmatched.

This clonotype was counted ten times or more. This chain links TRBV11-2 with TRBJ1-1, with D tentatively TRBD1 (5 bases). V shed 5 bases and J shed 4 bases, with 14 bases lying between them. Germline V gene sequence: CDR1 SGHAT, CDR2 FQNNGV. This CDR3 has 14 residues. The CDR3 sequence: CASSAVRGLTEAFF. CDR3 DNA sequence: TGTGCCAGCAGCGCCGTACGGGGCCTCACTGAAGCTTTCTTT.

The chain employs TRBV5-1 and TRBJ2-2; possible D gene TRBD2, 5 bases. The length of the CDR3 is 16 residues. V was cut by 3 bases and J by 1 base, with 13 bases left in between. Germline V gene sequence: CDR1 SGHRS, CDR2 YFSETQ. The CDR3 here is CASSSTPSWNTGELFF. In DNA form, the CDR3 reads TGCGCCAGCAGCTCTACTCCTAGCTGGAACACCGGGGAGCTGTTTTTT.

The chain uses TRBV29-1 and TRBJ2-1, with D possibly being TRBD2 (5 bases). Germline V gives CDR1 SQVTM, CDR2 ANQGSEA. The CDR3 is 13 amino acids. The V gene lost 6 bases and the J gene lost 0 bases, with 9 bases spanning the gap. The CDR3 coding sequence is TGCAGCGTCACGGGAATCTCCTACAATGAGCAGTTCTTC. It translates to CSVTGISYNEQFF.

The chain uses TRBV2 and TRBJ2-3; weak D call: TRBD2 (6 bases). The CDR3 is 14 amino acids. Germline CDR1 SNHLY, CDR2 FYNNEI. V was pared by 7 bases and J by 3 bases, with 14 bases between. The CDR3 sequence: CASKAGLATDTQYF. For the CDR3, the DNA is TGTGCCAGCAAGGCGGGGCTAGCAACAGATACGCAGTATTTT.

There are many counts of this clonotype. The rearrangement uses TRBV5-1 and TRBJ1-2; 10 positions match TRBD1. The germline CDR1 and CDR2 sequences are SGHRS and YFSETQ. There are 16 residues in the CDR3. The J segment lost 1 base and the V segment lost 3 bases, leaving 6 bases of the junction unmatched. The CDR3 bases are TGCGCCAGCAGCTGGGACAGGGGACAACTTAACTATGGCTACACCTTC. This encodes CASSWDRGQLNYGYTF.

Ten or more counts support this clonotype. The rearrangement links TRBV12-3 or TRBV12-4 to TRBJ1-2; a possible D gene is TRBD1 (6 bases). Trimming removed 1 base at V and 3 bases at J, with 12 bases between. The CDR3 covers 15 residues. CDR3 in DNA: TGTGCCAGCAGTTTAGATGGGACATCTTACTATGGCTACACCTTC. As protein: CASSLDGTSYYGYTF.

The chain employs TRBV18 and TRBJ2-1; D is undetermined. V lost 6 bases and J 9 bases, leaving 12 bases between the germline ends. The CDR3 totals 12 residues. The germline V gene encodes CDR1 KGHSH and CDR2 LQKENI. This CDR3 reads CASSITSAEQFF. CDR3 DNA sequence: TGTGCCAGCTCCATAACCTCAGCTGAGCAGTTCTTC.

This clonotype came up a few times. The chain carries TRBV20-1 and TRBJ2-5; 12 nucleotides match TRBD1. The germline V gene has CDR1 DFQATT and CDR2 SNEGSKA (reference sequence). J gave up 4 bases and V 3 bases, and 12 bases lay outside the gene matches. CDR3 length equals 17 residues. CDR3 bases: TGCAGTGCTAGTAATGAGGGACAGGGGGCGTTTAGAGAGACCCAGTACTTC. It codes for CSASNEGQGAFRETQYF.

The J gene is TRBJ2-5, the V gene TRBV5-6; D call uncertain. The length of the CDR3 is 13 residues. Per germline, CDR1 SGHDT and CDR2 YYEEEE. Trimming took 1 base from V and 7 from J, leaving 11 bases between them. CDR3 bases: TGTGCCAGCAGCTTGCATGGGCTTGGGACCCAGTACTTC. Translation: CASSLHGLGTQYF.

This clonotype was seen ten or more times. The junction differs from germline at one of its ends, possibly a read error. The CDR3 here is CASSSQARGIGLF. Here the CDR3 DNA reads TGTGCCAGCAGCTCGCAAGCCCGGGGGATCGGTCTCTTC. V gene TRBV11-2 combines with J gene TRBJ2-1, with D possibly being TRBD2 (6 bases). From germline, CDR1 is SGHAT and CDR2 FQNNGV. This CDR3 comprises 13 residues.

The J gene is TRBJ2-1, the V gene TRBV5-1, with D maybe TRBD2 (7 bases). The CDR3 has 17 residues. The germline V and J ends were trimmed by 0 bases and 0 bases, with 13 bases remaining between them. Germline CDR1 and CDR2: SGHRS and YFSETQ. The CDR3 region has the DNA TGCGCCAGCAGCTTGGCGGGGGGCTCGAGCTCCTACAATGAGCAGTTCTTC. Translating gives CASSLAGGSSSYNEQFF.

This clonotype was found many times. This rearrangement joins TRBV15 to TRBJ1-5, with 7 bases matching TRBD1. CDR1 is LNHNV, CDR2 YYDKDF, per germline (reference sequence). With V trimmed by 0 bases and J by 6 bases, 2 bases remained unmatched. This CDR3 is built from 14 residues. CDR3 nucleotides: TGTGCCACCAGCAGAGATAGGGGGCCTCAGCCCCAGCATTTT. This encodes CATSRDRGPQPQHF.